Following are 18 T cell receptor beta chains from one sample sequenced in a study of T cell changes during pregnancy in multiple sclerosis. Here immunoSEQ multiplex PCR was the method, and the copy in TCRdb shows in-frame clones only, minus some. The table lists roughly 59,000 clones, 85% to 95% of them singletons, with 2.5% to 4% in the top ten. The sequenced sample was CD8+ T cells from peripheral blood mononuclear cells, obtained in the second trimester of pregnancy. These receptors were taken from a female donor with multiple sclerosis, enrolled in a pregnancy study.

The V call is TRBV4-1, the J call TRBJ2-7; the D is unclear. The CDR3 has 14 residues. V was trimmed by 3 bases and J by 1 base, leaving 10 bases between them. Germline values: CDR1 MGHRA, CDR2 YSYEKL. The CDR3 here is CASSHDFGSYEQYF. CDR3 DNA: TGCGCCAGCAGCCACGACTTCGGATCCTACGAGCAGTACTTC.

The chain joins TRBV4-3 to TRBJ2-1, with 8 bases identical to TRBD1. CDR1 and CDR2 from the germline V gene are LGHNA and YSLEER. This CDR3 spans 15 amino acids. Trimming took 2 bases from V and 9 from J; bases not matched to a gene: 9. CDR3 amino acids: CASSQRDRRSSEQFF. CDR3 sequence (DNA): TGCGCCAGCAGCCAACGGGACAGGCGGTCCTCTGAGCAGTTCTTC.

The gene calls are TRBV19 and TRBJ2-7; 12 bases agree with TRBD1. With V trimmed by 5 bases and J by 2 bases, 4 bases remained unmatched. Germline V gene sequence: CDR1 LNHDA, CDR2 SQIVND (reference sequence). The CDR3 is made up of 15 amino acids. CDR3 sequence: CASSPGTGGPYEQYF. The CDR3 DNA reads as TGTGCCAGTAGTCCTGGGACAGGGGGCCCCTACGAGCAGTACTTC. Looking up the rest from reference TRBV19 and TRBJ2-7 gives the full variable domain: DGGITQSPKYLFRKEGQNVTLSCEQNLNHDAMYWYRQDPGQGLRLIYYSQIVNDFQKGDIAEGYSVSREKKESFPLTVTSAQKNPTAFYLCASSPGTGGPYEQYFGPGTRLTVT.

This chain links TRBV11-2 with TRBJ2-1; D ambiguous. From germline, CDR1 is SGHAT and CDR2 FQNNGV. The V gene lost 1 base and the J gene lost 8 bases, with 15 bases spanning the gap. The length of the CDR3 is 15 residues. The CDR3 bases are TGTGCCAGCAGCTTAGTGGTTAGCTCGGTCCATGAGCAGTTCTTC. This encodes CASSLVVSSVHEQFF.

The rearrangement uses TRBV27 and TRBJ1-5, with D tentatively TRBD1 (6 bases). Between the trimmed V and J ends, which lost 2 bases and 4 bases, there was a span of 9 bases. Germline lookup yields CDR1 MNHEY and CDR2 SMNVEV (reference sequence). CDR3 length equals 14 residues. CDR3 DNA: TGTGCCAGCAGTTTACAGGGGATTAATCAGCCCCAGCATTTT. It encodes CASSLQGINQPQHF.

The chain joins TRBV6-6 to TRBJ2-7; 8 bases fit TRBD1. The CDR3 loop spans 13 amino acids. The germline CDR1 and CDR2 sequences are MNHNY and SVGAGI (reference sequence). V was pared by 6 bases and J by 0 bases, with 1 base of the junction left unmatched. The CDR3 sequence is CASRDRVSYEQYF. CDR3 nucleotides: TGTGCCAGCAGGGACAGGGTCTCCTACGAGCAGTACTTC.

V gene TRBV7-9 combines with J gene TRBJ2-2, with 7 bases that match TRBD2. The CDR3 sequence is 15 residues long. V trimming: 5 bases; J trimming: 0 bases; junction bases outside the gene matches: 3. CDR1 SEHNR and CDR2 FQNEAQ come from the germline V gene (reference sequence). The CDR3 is CASSQAGANTGELFF. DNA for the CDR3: TGTGCCAGCAGCCAGGCGGGGGCGAACACCGGGGAGCTGTTTTTT.

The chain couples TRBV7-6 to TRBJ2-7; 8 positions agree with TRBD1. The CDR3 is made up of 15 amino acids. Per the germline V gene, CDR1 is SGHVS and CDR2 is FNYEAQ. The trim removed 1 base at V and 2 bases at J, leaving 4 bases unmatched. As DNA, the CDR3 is TGTGCCAGCAGCTTAGAGCGACAGGGGACCTACGAGCAGTACTTC. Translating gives CASSLERQGTYEQYF.

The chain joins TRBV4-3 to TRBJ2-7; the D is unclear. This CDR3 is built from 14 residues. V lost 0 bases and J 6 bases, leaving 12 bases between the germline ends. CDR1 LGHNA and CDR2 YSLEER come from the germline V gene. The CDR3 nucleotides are TGCGCCAGCAGCCAAGATCAGGCGTCGGCCGAGCAGTACTTC. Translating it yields CASSQDQASAEQYF.

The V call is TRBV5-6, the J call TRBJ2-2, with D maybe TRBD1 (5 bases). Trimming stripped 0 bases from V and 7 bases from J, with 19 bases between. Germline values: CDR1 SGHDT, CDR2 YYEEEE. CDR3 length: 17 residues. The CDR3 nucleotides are TGTGCCAGCAGCTTGGCGAGTCAGGGAACCCTGCTCGGGGAGCTGTTTTTT. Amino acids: CASSLASQGTLLGELFF.

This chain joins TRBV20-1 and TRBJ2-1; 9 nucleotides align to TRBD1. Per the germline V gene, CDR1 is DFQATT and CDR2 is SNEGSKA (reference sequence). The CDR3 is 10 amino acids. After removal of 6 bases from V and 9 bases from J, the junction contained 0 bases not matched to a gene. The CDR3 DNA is TGCAGTGCGGACAGGGGTGAGCAGTTCTTC. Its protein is CSADRGEQFF.

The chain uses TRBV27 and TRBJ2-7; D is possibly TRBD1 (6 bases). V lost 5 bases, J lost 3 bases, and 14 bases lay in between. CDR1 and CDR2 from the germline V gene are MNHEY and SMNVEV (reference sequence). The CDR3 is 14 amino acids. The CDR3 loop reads CASSPSRGGYEQYF. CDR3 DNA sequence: TGTGCCAGCAGTCCTAGCAGGGGTGGCTACGAGCAGTACTTC.

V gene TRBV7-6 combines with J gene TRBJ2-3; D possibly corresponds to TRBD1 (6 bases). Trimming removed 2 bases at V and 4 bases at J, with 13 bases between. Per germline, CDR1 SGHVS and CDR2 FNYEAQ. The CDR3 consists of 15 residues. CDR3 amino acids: CASSLTGSFADTQYF. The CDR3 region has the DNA TGTGCCAGCAGCTTAACAGGGTCCTTCGCAGATACGCAGTATTTT. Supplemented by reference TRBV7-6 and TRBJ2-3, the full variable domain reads GAGVSQSPRYKVTKRGQDVALRCDPISGHVSLYWYRQALGQGPEFLTYFNYEAQQDKSGLPNDRFSAERPEGSISTLTIQRTEQRDSAMYRCASSLTGSFADTQYFGPGTRLTVL.

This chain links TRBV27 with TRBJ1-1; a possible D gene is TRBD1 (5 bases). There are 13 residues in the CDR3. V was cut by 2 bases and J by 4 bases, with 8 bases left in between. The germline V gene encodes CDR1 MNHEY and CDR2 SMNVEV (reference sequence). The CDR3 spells CASSLQGSTEAFF. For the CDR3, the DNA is TGTGCCAGCAGTTTACAGGGATCCACTGAAGCTTTCTTT.

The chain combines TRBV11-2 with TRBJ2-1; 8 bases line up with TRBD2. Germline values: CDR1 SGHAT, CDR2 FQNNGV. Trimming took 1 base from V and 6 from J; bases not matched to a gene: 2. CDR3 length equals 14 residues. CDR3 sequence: CASSLVREVNEQFF. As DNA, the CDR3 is TGTGCCAGCAGCTTAGTGCGGGAGGTCAATGAGCAGTTCTTC.

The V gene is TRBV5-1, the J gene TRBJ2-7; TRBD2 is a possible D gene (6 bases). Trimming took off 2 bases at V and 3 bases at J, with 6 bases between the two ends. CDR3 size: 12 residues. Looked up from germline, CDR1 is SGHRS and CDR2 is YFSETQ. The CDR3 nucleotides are TGCGCCAGCAGCTTCGGGGGCTACGAGCAGTACTTC. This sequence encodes CASSFGGYEQYF. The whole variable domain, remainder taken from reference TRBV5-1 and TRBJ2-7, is KAGVTQTPRYLIKTRGQQVTLSCSPISGHRSVSWYQQTPGQGLQFLFEYFSETQRNKGNFPGRFSGRQFSNSRSEMNVSTLELGDSALYLCASSFGGYEQYFGPGTRLTVT.

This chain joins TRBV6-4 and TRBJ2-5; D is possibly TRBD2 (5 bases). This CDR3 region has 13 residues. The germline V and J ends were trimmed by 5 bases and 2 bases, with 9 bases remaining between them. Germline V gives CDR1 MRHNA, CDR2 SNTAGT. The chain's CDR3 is CASSSGDQETQYF. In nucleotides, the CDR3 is TGTGCCAGCAGTTCCGGGGATCAAGAGACCCAGTACTTC.

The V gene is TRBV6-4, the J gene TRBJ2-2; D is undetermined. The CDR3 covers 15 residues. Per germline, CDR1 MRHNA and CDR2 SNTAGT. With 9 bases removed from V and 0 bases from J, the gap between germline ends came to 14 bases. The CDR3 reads CASSDGLANTGELFF. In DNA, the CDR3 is TGTGCCAGTTCTGATGGTCTAGCGAACACCGGGGAGCTGTTTTTT.